This TCR beta chain appears in the sequencing data of a study of T cells after yellow fever vaccination. The CDR3 loop spans 12 amino acids. Trimming removed 5 bases from V and 5 bases from J; junction bases left unmatched: 4. From germline, CDR1 is SQVTM and CDR2 ANQGSEA. A process of 5'RACE template switching, which added a universal primer site and UMIs, was used to make TCR cDNA. TCRdb recomputed calls from the 5' RACE reads with MiXCR, one row per CDR3 protein. The profile shows a few hundred thousand distinct CDR3 sequences, about 6.9% of them singletons. This clonotype originated in a man between 18 and 35 years old who received the YFV17D yellow fever vaccine. This specimen was PBMCs, taken 45 days after the first yellow fever vaccination. The chain carries TRBV29-1 and TRBJ1-1, with 8 bases matching TRBD1. The CDR3 region has the DNA TGCAGCGTTAAACAGGGGGGGACTGAAGCTTTCTTT. This sequence encodes CSVKQGGTEAFF.